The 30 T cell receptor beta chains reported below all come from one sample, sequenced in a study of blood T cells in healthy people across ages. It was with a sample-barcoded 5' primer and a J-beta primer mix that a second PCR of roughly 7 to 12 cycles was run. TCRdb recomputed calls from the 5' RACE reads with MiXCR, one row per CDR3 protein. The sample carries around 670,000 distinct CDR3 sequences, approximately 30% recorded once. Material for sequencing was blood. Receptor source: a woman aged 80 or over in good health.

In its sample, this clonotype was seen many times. CDR3 sequence reads: CATSRDRTGRTYGYTF. CDR3 in DNA: TGTGCCACCAGCAGAGATAGAACAGGGCGGACCTATGGCTACACCTTC. V usage is TRBV15 and J usage is TRBJ1-2; D is perhaps TRBD1 (6 bases). This CDR3 region has 16 residues. CDR1 and CDR2 (germline): LNHNV, YYDKDF (reference sequence). V was pared by 0 bases and J by 4 bases, with 15 bases between.

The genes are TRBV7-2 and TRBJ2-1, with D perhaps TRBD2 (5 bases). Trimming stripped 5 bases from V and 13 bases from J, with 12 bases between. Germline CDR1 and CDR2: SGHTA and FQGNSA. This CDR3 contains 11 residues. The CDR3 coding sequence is TGTGCCAGCAGCCCAGGACTCTCCCAGTTCTTC. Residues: CASSPGLSQFF.

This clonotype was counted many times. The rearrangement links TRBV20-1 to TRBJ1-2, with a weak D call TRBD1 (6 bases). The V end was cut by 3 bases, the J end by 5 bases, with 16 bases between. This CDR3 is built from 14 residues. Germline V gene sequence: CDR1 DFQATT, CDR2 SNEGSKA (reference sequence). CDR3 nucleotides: TGCAGTGCTAGTGGGGGGGGCGCGGGGTATGGCTACACCTTC. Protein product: CSASGGGAGYGYTF.

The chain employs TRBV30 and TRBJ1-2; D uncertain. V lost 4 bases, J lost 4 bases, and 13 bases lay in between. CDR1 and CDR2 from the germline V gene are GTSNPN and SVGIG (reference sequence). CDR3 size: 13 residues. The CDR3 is CAWITEDGYGYTF. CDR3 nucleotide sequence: TGTGCCTGGATCACGGAGGACGGCTATGGCTACACCTTC.

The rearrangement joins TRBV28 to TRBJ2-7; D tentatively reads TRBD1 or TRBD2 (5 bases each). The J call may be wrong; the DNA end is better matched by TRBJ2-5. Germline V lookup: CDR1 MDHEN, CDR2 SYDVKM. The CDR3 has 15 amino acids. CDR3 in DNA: TGTGCCAGCAGTTCATCCGGGGCAGGGCTGGAGACCCAGTACTTC. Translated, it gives CASSSSGAGLETQYF.

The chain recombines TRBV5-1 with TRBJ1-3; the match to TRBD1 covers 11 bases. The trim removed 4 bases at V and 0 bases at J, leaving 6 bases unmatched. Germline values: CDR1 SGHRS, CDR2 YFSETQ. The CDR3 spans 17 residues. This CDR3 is CASSKDRGLGSGNTIYF. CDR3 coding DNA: TGCGCCAGCAGCAAGGACAGGGGGCTGGGCTCTGGAAACACCATATATTTT.

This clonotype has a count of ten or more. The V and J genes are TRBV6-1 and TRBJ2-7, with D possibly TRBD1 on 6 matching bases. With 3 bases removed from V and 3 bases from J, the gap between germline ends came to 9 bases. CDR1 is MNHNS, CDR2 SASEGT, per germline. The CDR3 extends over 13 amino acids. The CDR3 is CASSDDRYYEQYF. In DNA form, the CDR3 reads TGTGCCAGCAGTGACGACAGGTACTACGAGCAGTACTTC.

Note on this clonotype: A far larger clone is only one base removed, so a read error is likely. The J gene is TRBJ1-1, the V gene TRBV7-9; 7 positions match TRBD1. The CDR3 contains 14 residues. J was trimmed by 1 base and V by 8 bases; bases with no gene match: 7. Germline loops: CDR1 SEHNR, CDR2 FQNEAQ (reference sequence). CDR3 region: CASGSRTGNTEAFF. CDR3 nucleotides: TGTGCCAGCGGCTCCCGGACAGGGAACACTGAAGCTTTCTTT.

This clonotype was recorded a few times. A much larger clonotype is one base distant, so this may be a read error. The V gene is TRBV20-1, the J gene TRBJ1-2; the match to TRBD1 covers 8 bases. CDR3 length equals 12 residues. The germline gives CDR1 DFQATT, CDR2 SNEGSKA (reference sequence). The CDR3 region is CRAHSGGSGYTF. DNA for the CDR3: TGCAGGGCTCATTCAGGGGGCAGTGGCTACACCTTC.

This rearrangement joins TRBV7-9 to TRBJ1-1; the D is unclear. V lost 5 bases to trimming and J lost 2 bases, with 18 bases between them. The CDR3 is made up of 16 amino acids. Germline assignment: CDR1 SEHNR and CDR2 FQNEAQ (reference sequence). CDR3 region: CASSPSLREGNTEAFF. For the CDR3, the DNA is TGTGCCAGCAGCCCCTCTCTGAGGGAGGGAAACACTGAAGCTTTCTTT. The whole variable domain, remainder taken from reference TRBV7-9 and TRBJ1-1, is DTGVSQNPRHKITKRGQNVTFRCDPISEHNRLYWYRQTLGQGPEFLTYFQNEAQLEKSRLLSDRFSAERPKGSFSTLEIQRTEQGDSAMYLCASSPSLREGNTEAFFGQGTRLTVV.

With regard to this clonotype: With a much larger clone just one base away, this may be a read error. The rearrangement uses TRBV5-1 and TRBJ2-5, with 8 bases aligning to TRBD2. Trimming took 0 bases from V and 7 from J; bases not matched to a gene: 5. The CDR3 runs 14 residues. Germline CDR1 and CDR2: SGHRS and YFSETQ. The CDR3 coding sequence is TGCGCCAGCAGCTTGGATGTGGCGGGGGGGACCCAGTACTTC. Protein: CASSLDVAGGTQYF.

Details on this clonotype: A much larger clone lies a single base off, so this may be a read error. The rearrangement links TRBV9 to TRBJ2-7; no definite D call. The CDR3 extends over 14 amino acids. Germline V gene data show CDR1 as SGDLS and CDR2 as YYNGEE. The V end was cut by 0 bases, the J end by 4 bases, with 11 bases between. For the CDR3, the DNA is TGTGCCAGCAGCGTAGCGGCAGACTCTTACGAGCAGTACTTC. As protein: CASSVAADSYEQYF. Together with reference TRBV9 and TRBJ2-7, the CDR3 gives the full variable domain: DSGVTQTPKHLITATGQRVTLRCSPRSGDLSVYWYQQSLDQGLQFLIQYYNGEERAKGNILERFSAQQFPDLHSELNLSSLELGDSALYFCASSVAADSYEQYFGPGTRLTVT.

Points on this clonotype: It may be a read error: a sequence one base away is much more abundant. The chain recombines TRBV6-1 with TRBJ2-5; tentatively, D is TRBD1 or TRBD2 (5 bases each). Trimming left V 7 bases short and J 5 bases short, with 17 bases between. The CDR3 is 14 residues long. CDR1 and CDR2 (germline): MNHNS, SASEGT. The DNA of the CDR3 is TGTGCCAGCACATATAACGAGGGGATTGAGACCCAGTACTTC. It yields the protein CASTYNEGIETQYF.

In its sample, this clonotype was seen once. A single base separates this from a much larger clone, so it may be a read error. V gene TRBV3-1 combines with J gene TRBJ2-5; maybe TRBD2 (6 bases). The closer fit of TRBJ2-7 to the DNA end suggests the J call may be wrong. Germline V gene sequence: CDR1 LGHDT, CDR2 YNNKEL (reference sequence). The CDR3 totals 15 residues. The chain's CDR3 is CASSQHGGGRGEQYF. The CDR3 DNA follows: TGTGCCAGCAGCCAACATGGCGGAGGGAGAGGCGAGCAGTACTTC.

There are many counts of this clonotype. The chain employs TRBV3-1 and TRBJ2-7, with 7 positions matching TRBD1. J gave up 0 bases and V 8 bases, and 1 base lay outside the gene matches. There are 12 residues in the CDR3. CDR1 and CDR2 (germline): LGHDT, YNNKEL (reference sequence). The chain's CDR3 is CASGDSSYEQYF. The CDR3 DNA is TGTGCCAGCGGGGACAGCTCCTACGAGCAGTACTTC.

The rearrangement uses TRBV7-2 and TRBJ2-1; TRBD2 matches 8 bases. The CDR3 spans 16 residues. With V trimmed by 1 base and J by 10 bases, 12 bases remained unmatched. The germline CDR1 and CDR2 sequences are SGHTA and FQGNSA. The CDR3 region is CASSLGEAGGRSEQFF. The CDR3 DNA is TGTGCCAGCAGCTTAGGGGAGGCGGGAGGCCGCTCCGAGCAGTTCTTC. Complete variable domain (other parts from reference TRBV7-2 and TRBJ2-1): GAGVSQSPSNKVTEKGKDVELRCDPISGHTALYWYRQSLGQGLEFLIYFQGNSAPDKSGLPSDRFSAERTGGSVSTLTIQRTQQEDSAVYLCASSLGEAGGRSEQFFGPGTRLTVL.

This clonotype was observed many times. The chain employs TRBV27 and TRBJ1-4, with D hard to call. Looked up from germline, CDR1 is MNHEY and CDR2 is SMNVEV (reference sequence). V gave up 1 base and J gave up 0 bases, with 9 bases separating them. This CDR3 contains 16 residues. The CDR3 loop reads CASSLYRGSTNEKLFF. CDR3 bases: TGTGCCAGCAGTTTATACCGAGGATCAACTAATGAAAAACTGTTTTTT.

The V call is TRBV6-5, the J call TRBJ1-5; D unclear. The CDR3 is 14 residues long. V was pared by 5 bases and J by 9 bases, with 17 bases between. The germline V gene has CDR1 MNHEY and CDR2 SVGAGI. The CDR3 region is CASSQSGRDRPQHF. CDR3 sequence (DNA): TGTGCCAGCAGTCAAAGCGGGAGAGATCGGCCCCAGCATTTT.

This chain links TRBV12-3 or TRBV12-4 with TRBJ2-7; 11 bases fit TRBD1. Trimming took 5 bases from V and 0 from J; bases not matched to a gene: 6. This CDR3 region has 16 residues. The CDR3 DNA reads TGTGCCAGCAGTCTCGGACAGGGGGCAATCTCCTACGAGCAGTACTTC. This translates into CASSLGQGAISYEQYF.

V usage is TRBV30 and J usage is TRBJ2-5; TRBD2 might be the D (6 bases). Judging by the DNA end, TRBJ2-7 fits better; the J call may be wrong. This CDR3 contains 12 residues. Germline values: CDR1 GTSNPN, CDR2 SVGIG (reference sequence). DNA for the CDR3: TGTGCCTGGAGGAGCGGGTACTACGAGCAGTACTTC. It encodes CAWRSGYYEQYF.

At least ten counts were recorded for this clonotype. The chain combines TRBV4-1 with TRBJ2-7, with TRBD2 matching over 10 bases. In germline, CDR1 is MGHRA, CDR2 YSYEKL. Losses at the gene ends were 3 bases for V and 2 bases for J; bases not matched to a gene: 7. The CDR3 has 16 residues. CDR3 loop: CASSHVGLAVPYEQYF. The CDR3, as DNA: TGCGCCAGCAGCCATGTAGGACTAGCGGTGCCCTACGAGCAGTACTTC.

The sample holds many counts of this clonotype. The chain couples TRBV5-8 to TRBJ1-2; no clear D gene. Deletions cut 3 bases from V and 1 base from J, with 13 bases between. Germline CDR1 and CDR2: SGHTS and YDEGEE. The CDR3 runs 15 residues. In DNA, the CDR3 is TGTGCCAGCAGCTCCCCAAGTGGGATTAACTATGGCTACACCTTC. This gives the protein CASSSPSGINYGYTF.

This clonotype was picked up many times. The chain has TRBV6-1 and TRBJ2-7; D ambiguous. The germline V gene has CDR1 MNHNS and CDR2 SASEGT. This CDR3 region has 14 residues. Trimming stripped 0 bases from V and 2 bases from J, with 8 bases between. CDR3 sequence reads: CASSEAGSTYEQYF. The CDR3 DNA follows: TGTGCCAGCAGTGAAGCGGGCAGTACCTACGAGCAGTACTTC.

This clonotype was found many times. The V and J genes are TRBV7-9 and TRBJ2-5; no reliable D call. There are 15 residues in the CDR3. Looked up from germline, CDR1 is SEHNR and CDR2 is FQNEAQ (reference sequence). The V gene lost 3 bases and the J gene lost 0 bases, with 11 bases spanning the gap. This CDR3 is CASSLPRTYQETQYF. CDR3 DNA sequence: TGTGCCAGCAGCTTGCCTCGGACCTACCAAGAGACCCAGTACTTC.

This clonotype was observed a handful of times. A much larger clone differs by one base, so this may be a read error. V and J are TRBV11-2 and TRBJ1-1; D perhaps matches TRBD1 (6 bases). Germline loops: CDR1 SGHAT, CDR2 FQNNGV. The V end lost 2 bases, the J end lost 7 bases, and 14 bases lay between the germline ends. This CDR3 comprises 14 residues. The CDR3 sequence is CASSLNRGGSEAFF. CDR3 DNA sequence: TGTGCCAGCAGCTTAAACAGAGGGGGTAGTGAAGCTTTCTTT.

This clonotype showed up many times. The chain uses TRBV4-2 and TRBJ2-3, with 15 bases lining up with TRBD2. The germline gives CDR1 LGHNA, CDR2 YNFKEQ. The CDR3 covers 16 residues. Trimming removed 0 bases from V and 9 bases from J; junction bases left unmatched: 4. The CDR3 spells CASSQDPGTSGGTQYF. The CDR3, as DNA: TGTGCCAGCAGCCAAGATCCCGGGACTAGCGGGGGGACGCAGTATTTT.

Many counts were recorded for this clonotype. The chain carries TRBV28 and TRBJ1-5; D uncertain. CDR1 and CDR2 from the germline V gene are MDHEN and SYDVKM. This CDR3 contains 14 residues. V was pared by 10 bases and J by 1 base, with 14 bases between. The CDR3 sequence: CATQWRTSNQPQHF. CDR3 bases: TGTGCCACTCAATGGAGGACCAGCAATCAGCCCCAGCATTTT. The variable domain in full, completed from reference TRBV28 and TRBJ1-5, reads DVKVTQSSRYLVKRTGEKVFLECVQDMDHENMFWYRQDPGLGLRLIYFSYDVKMKEKGDIPEGYSVSREKKERFSLILESASTNQTSMYLCATQWRTSNQPQHFGDGTRLSIL.

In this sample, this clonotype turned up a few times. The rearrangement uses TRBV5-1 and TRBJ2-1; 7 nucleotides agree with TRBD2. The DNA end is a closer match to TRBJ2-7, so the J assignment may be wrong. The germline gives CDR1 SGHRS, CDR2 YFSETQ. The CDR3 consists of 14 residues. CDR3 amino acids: CASTLADSYNEQYF. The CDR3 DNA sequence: TGCGCCAGCACCCTAGCGGACTCCTACAATGAGCAGTACTTC.

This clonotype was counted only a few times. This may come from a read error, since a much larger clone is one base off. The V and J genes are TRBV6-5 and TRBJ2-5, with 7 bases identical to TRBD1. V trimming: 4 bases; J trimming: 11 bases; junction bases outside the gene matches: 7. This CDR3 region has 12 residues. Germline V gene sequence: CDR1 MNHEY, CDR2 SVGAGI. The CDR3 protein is CASSSPGQLQYF. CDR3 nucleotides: TGTGCCAGCAGTTCCCCGGGACAGCTGCAGTACTTC.

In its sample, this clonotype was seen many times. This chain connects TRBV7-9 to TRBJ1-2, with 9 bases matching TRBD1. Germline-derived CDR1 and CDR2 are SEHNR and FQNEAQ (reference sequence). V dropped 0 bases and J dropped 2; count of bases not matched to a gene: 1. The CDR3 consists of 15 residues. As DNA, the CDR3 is TGTGCCAGCAGCTTAGCCGGGACAGGGAACTATGGCTACACCTTC. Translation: CASSLAGTGNYGYTF.